This T cell receptor (beta chain) was sequenced in a study of shared clonotypes between healthy human individuals. Study-level background: Three CD4 naive, three CD4 memory, two CD8 naive and one CD8 memory plate were used per donor.

Only a few counts were recorded for this clone. Antigen unknown. The CDR3 extends over 16 amino acids. CDR1 is MNHEY and CDR2 is SMNVEV in the germline V gene (reference sequence). V was clipped by 6 bases and J by 2 bases; unmatched bases: 13. Regarding the study as a whole: Researchers found naive subsets generally carried larger estimated richness than memory subsets. Though the depth was large, rarefaction showed that sorted-subset sequencing was incomplete.

Per the authors' pipeline: Without quality scores, immunoSEQ junctional reads could not be filtered like full-length reads. Profiling relied on immunoSEQ multiplex PCR, and the TCRdb table lists in-frame clones only, not all of them. Clonal size and the V and J genes are those of that table, whereas D and trimming came from the DNA. The sample shows hundreds of thousands of clones, around 67% of them seen only once. The sample was memory CD4+ T cells sorted from blood. Stated subset: CD45RA-negative fraction. This TCR derives from a woman under 40 in good health. V and J are TRBV27 and TRBJ2-7; 7 bases agree with TRBD2. The CDR3 sequence: CASRSTSAGEAYEQYF. In nucleotides, the CDR3 is TGTGCCAGCAGATCCACTTCGGCGGGAGAGGCCTACGAGCAGTACTTC.